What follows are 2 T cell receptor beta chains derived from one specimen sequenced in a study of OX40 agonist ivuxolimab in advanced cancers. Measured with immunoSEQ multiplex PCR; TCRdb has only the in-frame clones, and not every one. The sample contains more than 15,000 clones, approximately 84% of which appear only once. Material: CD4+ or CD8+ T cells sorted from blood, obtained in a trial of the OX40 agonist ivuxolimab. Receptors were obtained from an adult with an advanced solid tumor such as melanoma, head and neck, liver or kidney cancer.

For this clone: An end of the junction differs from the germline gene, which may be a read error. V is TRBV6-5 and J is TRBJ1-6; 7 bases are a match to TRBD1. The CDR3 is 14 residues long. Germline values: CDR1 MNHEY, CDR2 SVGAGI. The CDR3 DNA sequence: TGTGCCAGCAGCCCGGGACAGACTAATTCCCCCCTCCACTTT. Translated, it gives CASSPGQTNSPLHF.

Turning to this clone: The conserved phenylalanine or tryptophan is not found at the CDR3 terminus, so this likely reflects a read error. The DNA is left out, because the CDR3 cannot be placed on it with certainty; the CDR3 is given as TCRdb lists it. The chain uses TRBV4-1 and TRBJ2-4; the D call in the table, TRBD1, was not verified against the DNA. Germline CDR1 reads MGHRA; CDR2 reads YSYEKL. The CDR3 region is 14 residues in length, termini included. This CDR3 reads CASSQEGSQPGVFS.